This T cell receptor beta chain was sequenced for a study of CD8 T cells in Susac syndrome. The study used treatment-naive patients who had stable or active relapsing-remitting disease as multiple sclerosis controls. In contrast to the negatively isolated CD8+ and CD4+ T cells, TEMRA cells were FACS-enriched. Findings of the study overall: As acknowledged by the study, its TCR sequencing and HLA analysis included a relatively small number of individuals.

Reverse transcription of about 0.5 to 1 ug RNA used random hexamers. TCR beta CDR3 was amplified by immunoSEQ multiplex PCR. This amplification extended across 54 Vbeta and 13 Jbeta segments. TCRdb itself ran the immunoSEQ multiplex PCR reads through MiXCR, one entry per CDR3 protein. This repertoire shows about 300,000 distinct CDR3 sequences, roughly 85% found once; its top ten account for roughly 0.21%. Germline lookup yields CDR1 SEHNR and CDR2 FQNEAQ (reference sequence). J lost 3 bases, V lost 5 bases, and 9 bases had no gene match. The CDR3 is 15 amino acids. This clonotype showed up just once. Its antigen is not known.

The sequencing sample was made of CD8+ T cells from PBMCs. This TCR was recovered from a human donor with multiple sclerosis. The chain has TRBV7-9 and TRBJ2-5; 7 bases line up with TRBD1. The CDR3 DNA reads as TGTGCCAGCAGCAACCCTGGACAGGAAGAAGAGACCCAGTACTTC. This translates into CASSNPGQEEETQYF.